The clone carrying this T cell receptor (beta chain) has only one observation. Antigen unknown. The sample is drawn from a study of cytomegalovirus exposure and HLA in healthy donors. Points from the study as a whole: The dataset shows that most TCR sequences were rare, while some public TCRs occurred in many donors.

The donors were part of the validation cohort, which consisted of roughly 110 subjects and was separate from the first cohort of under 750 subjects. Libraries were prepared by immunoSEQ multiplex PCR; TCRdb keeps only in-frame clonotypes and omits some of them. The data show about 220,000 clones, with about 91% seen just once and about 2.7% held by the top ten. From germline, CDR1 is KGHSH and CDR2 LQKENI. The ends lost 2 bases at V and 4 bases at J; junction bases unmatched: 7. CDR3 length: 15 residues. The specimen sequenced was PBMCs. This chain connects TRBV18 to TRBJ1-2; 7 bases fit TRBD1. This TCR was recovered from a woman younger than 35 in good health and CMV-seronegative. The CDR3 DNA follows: TGTGCCAGCTCACCATCCGGACAGGACTTCTATGGCTACACCTTC. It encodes CASSPSGQDFYGYTF.